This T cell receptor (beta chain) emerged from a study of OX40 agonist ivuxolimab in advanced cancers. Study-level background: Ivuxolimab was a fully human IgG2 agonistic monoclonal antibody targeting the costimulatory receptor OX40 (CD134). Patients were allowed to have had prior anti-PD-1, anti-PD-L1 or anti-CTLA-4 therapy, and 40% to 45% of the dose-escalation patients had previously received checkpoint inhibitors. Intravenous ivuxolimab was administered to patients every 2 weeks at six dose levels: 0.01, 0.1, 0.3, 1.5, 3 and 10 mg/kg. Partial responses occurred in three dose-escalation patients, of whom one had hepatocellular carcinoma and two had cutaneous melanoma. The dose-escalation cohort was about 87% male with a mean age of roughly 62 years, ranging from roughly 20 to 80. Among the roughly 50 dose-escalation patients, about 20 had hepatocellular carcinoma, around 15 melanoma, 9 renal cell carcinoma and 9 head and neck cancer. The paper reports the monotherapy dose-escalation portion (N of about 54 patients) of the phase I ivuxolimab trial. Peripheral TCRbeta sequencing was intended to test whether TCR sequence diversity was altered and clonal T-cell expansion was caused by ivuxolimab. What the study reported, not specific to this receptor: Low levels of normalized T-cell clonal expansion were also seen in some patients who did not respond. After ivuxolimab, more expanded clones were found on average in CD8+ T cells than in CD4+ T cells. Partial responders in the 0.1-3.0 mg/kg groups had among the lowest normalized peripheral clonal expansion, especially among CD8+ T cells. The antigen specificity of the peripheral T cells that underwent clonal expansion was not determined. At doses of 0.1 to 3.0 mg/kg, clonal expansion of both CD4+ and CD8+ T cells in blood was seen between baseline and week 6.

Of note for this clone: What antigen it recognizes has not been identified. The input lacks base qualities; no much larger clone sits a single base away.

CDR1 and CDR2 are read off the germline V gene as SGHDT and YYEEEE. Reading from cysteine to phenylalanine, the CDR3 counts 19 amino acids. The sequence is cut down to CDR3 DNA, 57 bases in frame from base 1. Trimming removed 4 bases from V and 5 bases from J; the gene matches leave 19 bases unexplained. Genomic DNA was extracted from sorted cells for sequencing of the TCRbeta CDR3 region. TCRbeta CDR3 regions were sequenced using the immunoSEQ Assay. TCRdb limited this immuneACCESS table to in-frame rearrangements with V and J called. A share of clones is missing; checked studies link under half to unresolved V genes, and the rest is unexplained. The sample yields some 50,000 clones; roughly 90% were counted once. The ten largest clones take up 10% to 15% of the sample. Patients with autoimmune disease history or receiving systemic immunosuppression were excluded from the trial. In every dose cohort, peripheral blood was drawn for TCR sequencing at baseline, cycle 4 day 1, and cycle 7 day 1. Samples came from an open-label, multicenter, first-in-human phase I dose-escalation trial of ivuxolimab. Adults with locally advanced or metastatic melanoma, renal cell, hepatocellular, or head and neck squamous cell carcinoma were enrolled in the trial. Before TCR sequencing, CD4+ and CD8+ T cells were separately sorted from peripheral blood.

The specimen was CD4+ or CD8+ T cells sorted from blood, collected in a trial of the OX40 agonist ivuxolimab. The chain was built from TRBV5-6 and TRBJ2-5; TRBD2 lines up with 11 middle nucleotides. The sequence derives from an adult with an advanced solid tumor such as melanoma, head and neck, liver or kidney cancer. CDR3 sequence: CASSLLAGVAGGPWETQYF. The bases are TGTGCCAGCAGCCTATTGGCCGGGGTAGCGGGAGGGCCTTGGGAGACCCAGTACTTC.